This T cell receptor (beta chain) was sequenced during a study of shared clonotypes between healthy human individuals. Data came from immunoSEQ multiplex PCR; TCRdb stores just in-frame clones and leaves some out. The data hold some 2.3 million clones, with 90% to 95% observed a single time. A few counts support this clone. The same CDR3 can be traced to other DNA sequences in this sample. The ends were cut back, 3 bases at V and 1 base at J, with 2 bases in the middle. The CDR3 runs to 12 residues. CDR1 and CDR2 (germline): LNHNV, YYDKDF (reference sequence). The chain carries TRBV15 and TRBJ2-3; no reliable D call. Sequencing was carried out using naive CD4+ T cells from PBMCs. Subset of the sample: CD45RA+ positively selected. The source of this sequence is a man aged 18 to 29 in good health. Some clones in this sample may be carry-over from other donors' samples. Written as DNA, the CDR3 is TGTGCCACCAGCAGGGGCACAGATACGCAGTATTTT. Amino acids: CATSRGTDTQYF.